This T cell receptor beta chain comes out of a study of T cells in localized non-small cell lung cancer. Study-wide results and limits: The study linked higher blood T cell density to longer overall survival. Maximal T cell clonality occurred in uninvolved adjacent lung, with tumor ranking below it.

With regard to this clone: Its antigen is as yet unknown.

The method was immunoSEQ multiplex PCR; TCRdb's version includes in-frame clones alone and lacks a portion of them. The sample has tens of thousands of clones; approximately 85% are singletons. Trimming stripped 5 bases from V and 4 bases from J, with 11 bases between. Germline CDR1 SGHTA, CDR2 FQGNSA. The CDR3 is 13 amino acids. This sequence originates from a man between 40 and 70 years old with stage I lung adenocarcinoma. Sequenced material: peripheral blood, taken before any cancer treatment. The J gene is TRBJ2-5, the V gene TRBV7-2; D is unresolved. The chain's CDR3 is CASSPLTGETQYF. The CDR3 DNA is TGTGCCAGCAGCCCCCTGACGGGAGAGACCCAGTACTTC.